Given below is one T cell receptor (beta chain) in context. Its antigen is as yet unknown. This record comes from a study of T cells expressing NK-cell markers. Study-level information: The eight sequenced donors comprised seven who were HCMV-seropositive and one who was seronegative. Study-level findings and limits: Whether expanded NKG2C+ T cell clones were HCMV-specific remained unclear.

This CDR3 contains 15 residues. From germline, CDR1 is SGHRS and CDR2 YFSETQ. Using the 5' RACE reads, TCRdb records one entry per CDR3 protein without DNA. The sample table sets out roughly 420,000 distinct CDR3 sequences. Sample: blood T cells: a sorted CD56 or NKG2C T cell subset, CD4+ or CD8+ T cells, or bulk PBMC T cells (not recorded which). This TCR derives from a woman between 18 and 69 years old in good health. The chain has TRBV5-1 and TRBJ2-5; TCRdb reports TRBD1, a call that lacks DNA to check it against. The CDR3: CASSLERRDSETQYF.